Sequencing of this TCR beta chain was carried out in a study of early T cells in non-severe SARS-CoV-2 infection. Study-wide background: Sequenced material consisted of bulk RNA (from unsorted whole blood), and chains were unpaired. Study-wide points: There was a bias toward anti-spike CD8 responses in VDJdb matching, which missed private and CD4 specificities.

Regarding this clonotype: Its cognate antigen is unknown.

TCRdb used MiXCR to reprocess the 5' RACE reads, holding one entry per CDR3 protein. The sample yields some 32,000 distinct CDR3 sequences, roughly 5.7% seen once. Specimen: whole blood. The origin of this receptor is an adult who was a healthcare worker with PCR-confirmed SARS-CoV-2 infection or an uninfected control (not recorded which).

The CDR3, as DNA: TGTGCCAGCAGTTATGTAGCGGGAGTAGGCGGGGAGACCCAGTACTTC. Its translation: CASSYVAGVGGETQYF. This chain uses TRBV6-6 with TRBJ2-5; 9 positions agree with TRBD2. This CDR3 has 16 amino acids. The V gene's germline CDR1 is MNHNY and CDR2 SVGAGI (reference sequence). V lost 3 bases, J lost 5 bases, and 10 bases stayed unmatched.